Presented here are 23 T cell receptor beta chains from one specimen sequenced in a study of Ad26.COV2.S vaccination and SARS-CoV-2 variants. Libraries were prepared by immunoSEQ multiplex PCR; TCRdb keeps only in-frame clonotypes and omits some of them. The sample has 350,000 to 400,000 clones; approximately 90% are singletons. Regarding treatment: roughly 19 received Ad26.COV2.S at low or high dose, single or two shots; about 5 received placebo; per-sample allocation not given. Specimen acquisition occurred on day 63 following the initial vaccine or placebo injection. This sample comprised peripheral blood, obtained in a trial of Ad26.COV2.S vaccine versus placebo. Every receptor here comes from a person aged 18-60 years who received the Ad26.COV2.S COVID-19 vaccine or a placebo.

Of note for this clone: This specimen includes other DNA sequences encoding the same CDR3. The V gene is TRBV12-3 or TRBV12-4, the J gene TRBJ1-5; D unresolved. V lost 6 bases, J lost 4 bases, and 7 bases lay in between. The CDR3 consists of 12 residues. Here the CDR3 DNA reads TGTGCCAGCAGCCCCCAGAATCAGCCCCAGCATTTT. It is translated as CASSPQNQPQHF.

CDR3 DNA sequence: TGTGCCAGCACCCTATTGTTATATGCCAGGGGGCCCGGACCAAAGGTCCATAATGAAAAACTGTTTTTT. It specifies CASTLLLYARGPGPKVHNEKLFF. V usage is TRBV6-8 and J usage is TRBJ1-4; TRBD1 aligns across 8 bases. The CDR3 is made up of 23 amino acids. The V segment lost 7 bases and the J segment 4 bases; nucleotides outside the gene matches: 32. Germline V gene sequence: CDR1 MNHGY, CDR2 SAAAGT.

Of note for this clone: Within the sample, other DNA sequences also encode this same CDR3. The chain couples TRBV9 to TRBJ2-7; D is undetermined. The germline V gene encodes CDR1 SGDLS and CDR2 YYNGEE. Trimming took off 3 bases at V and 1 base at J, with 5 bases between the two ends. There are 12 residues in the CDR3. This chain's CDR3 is CASSGDSYEQYF. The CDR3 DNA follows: TGTGCCAGCAGCGGTGATTCCTACGAGCAGTACTTC.

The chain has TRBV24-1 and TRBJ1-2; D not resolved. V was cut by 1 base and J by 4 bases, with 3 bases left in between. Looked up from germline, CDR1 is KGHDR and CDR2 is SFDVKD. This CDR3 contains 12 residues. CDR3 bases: TGTGCCACCAGTGATTTTCGCTATGGCTACACCTTC. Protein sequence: CATSDFRYGYTF.

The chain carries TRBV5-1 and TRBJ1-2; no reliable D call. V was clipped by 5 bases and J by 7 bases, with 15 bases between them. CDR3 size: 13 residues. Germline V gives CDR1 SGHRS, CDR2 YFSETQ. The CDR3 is CASSATESGGYTF. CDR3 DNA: TGCGCCAGCAGTGCCACCGAGAGTGGTGGCTACACCTTC.

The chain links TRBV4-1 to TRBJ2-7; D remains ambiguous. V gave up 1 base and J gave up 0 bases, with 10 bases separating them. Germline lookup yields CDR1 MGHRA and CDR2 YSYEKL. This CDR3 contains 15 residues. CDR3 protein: CASSQGFGPSYEQYF. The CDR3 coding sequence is TGCGCCAGCAGCCAAGGGTTCGGGCCCTCCTACGAGCAGTACTTC.

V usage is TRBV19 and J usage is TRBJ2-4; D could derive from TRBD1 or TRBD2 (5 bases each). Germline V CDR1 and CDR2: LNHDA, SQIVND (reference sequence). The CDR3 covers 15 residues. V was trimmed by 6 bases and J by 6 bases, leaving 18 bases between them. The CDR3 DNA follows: TGTGCCAGTAGCCCTCGGATCGGTGGGGGAAACATTCAGTACTTC. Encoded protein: CASSPRIGGGNIQYF.

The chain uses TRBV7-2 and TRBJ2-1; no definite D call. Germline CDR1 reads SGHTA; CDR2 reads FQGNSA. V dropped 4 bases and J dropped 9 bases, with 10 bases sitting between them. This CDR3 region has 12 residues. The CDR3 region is CASSSSSSEQFF. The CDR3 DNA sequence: TGTGCCAGCAGCTCCTCCTCTTCTGAGCAGTTCTTC.

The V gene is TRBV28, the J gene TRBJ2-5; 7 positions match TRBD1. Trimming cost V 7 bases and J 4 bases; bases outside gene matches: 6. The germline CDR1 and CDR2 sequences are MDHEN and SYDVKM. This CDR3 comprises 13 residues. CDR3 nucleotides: TGTGCCAGCACCTGGAAGGGGGCAGAGACCCAGTACTTC. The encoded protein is CASTWKGAETQYF.

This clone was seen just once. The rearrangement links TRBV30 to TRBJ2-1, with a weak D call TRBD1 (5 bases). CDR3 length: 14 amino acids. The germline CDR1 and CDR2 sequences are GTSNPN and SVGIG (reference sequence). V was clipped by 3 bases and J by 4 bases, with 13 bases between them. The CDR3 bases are TGTGCCTGGAGCGTGGAAGGGGTATACAATGAGCAGTTCTTC. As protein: CAWSVEGVYNEQFF.

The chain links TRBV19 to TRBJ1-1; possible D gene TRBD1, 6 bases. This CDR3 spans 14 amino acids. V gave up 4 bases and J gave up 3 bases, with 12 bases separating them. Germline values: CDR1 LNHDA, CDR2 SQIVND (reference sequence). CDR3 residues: CASSRGRGDTEAFF. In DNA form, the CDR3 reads TGTGCCAGTAGTAGAGGGAGGGGGGACACTGAAGCTTTCTTT.

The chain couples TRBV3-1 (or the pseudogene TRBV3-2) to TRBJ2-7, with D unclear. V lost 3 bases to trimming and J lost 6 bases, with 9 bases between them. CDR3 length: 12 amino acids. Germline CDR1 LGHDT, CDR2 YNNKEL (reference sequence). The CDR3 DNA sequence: TGTGCCAGCAGCCAGGGGTTCCGCGAGCAGTACTTC. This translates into CASSQGFREQYF.

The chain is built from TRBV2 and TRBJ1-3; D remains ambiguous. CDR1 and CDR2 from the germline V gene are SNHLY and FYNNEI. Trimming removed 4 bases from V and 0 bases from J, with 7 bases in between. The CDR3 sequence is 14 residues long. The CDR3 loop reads CASSAQSSGNTIYF. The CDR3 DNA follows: TGTGCCAGCAGTGCTCAGTCCTCTGGAAACACCATATATTTT.

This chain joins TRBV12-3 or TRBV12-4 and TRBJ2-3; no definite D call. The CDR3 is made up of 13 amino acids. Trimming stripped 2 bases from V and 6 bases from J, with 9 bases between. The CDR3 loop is CASSLIGADTQYF. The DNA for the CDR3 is TGTGCCAGCAGTTTAATAGGAGCGGATACGCAGTATTTT.

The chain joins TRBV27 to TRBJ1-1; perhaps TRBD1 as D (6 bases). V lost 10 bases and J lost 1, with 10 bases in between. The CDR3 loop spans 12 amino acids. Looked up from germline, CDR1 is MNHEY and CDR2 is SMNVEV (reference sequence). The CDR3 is CATTGRNTEAFF. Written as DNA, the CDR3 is TGTGCCACCACAGGGAGGAACACTGAAGCTTTCTTT.

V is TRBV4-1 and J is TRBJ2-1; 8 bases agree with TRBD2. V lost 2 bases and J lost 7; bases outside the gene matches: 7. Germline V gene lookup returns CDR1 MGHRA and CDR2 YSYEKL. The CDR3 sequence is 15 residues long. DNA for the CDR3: TGCGCCAGCAGCCAACGAGCGGGGGCGGGGAATGAGCAGTTCTTC. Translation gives CASSQRAGAGNEQFF.

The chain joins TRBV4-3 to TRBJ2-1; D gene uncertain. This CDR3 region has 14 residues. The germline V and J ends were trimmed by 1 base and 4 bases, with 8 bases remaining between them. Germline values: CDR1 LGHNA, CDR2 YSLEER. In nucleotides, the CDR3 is TGCGCCAGCAGCCAAGGGGTCCTATACAATGAGCAGTTCTTC. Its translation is CASSQGVLYNEQFF.

The CDR3 reads CSALKGGYQETQYF. The DNA of the CDR3 is TGCAGCGCGCTTAAGGGGGGGTACCAAGAGACCCAGTACTTC. The chain uses TRBV29-1 and TRBJ2-5, with D possibly matching TRBD2 (7 bases). CDR3 size: 14 residues. Deletions cut 7 bases from V and 0 bases from J, with 15 bases between. Germline CDR1 and CDR2: SQVTM and ANQGSEA.

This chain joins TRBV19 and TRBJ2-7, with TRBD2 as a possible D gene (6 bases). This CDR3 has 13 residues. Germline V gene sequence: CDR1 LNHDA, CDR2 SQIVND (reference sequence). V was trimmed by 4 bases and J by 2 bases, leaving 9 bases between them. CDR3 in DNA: TGTGCCAGTAGTAGGGAGGTTCCCTACGAGCAGTACTTC. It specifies CASSREVPYEQYF. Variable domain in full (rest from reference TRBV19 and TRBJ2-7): DGGITQSPKYLFRKEGQNVTLSCEQNLNHDAMYWYRQDPGQGLRLIYYSQIVNDFQKGDIAEGYSVSREKKESFPLTVTSAQKNPTAFYLCASSREVPYEQYFGPGTRLTVT.

The CDR3: CASSLVAAAHEAFF. The CDR3 DNA reads as TGTGCCAGCAGTTTAGTTGCGGCAGCCCATGAAGCTTTCTTT. The J gene is TRBJ1-1, the V gene TRBV27; D unresolved. V lost 2 bases to trimming and J lost 7 bases, with 14 bases between them. Germline V gene lookup returns CDR1 MNHEY and CDR2 SMNVEV (reference sequence). CDR3 length: 14 amino acids.

Written as DNA, the CDR3 is TGTGCCAGCAGTCCCCAGGGTAGTGAGCAGTTCTTC. This codes for CASSPQGSEQFF. The chain recombines TRBV12-3 or TRBV12-4 with TRBJ2-1, with D maybe TRBD1 (5 bases). The CDR3 is 12 residues long. V shed 5 bases and J shed 9 bases, with 11 bases lying between them.

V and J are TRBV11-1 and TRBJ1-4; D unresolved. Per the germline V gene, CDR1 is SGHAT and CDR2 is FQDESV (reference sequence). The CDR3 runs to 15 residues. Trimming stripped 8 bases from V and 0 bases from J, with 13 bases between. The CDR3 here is CASALRRATNEKLFF. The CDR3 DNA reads TGTGCCAGCGCACTGCGACGTGCAACTAATGAAAAACTGTTTTTT.

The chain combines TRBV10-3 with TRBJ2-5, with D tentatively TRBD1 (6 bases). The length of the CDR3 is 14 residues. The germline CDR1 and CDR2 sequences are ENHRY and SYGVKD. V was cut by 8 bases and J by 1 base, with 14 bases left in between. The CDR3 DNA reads TGTGCCATCCAGCTTGGACAGTCCCAAGAGACCCAGTACTTC. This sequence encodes CAIQLGQSQETQYF.